The clone carrying this TCR beta chain was detected only once. Method: immunoSEQ multiplex PCR; TCRdb's copy keeps in-frame clones and lacks some. The table shows fewer than 250,000 clones, with about 93% occurring only once. V shed 0 bases and J shed 0 bases, with 5 bases lying between them. The CDR3 loop spans 14 amino acids. The V gene's germline CDR1 is MGHRA and CDR2 YSYEKL. This sample was taken from a study of blood T cell repertoires in COVID-19. This rearrangement joins TRBV4-1 to TRBJ1-1; no firm D call. The sample taken for sequencing was peripheral blood. The sequence was collected from a man between 25 and 39 years old with COVID-19, enrolled during active disease. The CDR3 sequence is CASSQDPLNTEAFF. CDR3 coding DNA: TGCGCCAGCAGCCAAGATCCTTTGAACACTGAAGCTTTCTTT.